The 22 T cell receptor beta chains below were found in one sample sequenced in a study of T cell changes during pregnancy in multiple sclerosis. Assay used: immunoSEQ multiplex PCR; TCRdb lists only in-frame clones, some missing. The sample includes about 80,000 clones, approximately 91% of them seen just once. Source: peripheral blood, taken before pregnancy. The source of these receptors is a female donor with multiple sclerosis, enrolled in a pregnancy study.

CDR3 sequence reads: CASSPGSYNEQFF. The DNA for the CDR3 is TGTGCCAGCAGCCCCGGGAGCTACAATGAGCAGTTCTTC. J is TRBJ2-1 and V is TRBV11-3; maybe TRBD2 (6 bases). The CDR3 sequence is 13 residues long. From germline, CDR1 is SGHNT and CDR2 YENEEA. V was pared by 5 bases and J by 3 bases, with 8 bases between.

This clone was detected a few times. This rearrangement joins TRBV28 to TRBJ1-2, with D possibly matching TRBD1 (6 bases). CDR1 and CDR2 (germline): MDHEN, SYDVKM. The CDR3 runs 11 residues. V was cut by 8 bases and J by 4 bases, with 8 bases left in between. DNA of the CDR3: TGTGCCAGCTACAGGGCCTATGGCTACACCTTC. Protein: CASYRAYGYTF.

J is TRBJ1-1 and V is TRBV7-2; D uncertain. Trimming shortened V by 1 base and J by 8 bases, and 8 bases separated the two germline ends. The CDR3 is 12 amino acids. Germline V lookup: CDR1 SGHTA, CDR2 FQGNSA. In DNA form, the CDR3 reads TGTGCCAGCAGCTTAGATCCCAGGGAAGCTTTCTTT. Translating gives CASSLDPREAFF. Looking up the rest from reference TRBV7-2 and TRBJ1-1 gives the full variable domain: GAGVSQSPSNKVTEKGKDVELRCDPISGHTALYWYRQSLGQGLEFLIYFQGNSAPDKSGLPSDRFSAERTGGSVSTLTIQRTQQEDSAVYLCASSLDPREAFFGQGTRLTVV.

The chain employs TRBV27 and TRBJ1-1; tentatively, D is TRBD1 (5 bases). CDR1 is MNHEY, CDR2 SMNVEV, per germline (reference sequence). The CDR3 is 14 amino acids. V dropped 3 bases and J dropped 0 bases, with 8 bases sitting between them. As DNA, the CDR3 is TGTGCCAGCAGTTTGTCCAGGGTGAACACTGAAGCTTTCTTT. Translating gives CASSLSRVNTEAFF.

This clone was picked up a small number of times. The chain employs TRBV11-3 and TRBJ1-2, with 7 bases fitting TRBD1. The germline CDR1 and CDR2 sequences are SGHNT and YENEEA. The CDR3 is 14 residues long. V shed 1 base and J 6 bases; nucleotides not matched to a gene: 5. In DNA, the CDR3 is TGTGCCAGCAGCTTAGGACAGGGTGAAAATGGCTACACCTTC. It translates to CASSLGQGENGYTF.

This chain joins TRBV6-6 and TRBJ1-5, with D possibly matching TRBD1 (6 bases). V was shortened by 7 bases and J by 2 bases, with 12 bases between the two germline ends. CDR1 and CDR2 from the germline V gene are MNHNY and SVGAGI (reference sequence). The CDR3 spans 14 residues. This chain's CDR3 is CASIKNRGNQPQHF. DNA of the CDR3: TGTGCCAGCATTAAGAACAGGGGCAATCAGCCCCAGCATTTT.

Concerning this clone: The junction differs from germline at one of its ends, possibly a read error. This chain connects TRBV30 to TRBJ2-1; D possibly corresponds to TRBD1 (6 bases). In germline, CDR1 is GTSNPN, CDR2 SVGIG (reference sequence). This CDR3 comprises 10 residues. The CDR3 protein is CAWSDRARLF. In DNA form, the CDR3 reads TGTGCCTGGAGTGACAGGGCTCGGCTCTTC.

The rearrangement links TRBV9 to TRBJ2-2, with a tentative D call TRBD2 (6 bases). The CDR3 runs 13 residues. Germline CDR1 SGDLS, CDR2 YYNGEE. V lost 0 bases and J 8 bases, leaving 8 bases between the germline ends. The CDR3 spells CASSVGGVGELFF. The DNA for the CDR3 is TGTGCCAGCAGCGTAGGCGGGGTTGGGGAGCTGTTTTTT. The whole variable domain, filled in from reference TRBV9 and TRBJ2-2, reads DSGVTQTPKHLITATGQRVTLRCSPRSGDLSVYWYQQSLDQGLQFLIQYYNGEERAKGNILERFSAQQFPDLHSELNLSSLELGDSALYFCASSVGGVGELFFGEGSRLTVL.

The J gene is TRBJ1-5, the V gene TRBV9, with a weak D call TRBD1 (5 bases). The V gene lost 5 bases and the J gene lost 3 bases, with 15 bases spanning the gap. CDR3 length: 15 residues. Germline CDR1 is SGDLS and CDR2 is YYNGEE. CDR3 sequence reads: CASSRDGSTNQPQHF. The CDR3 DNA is TGTGCCAGCAGTCGGGACGGGAGTACCAATCAGCCCCAGCATTTT.

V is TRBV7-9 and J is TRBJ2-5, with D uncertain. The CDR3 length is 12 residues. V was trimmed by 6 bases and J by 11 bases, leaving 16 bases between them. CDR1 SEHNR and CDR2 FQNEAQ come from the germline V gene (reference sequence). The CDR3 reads CASSTTRSPQYF. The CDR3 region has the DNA TGTGCCAGCAGTACTACCCGGAGCCCACAGTACTTC.

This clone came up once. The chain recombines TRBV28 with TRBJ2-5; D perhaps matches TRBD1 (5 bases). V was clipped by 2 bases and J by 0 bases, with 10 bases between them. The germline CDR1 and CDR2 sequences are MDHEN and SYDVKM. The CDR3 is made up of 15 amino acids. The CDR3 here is CASSLGALYQETQYF. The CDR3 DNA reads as TGTGCCAGCAGTTTAGGGGCACTATACCAAGAGACCCAGTACTTC.

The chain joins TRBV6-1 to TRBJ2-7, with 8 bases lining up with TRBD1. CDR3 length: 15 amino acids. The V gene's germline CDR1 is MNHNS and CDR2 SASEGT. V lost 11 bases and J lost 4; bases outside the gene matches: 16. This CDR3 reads CASQRGRTGLYEQYF. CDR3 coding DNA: TGTGCCTCCCAAAGGGGTCGGACAGGGTTGTACGAGCAGTACTTC.

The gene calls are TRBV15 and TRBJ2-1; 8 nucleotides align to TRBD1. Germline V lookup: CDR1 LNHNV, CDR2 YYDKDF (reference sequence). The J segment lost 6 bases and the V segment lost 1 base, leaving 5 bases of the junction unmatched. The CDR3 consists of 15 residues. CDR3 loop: CATSRGQGPRNEQFF. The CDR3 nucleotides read TGTGCCACCAGCAGAGGACAGGGGCCACGCAATGAGCAGTTCTTC.

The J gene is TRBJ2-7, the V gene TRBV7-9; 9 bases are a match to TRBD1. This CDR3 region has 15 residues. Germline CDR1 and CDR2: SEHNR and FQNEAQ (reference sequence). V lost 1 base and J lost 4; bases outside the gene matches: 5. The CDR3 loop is CASSLGETGGYEQYF. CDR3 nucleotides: TGTGCCAGCAGCTTAGGTGAGACAGGGGGTTACGAGCAGTACTTC.

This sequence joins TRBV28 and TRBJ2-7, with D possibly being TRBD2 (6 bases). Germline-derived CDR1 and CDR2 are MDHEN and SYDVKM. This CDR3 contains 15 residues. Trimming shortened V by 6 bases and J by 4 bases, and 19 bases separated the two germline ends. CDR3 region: CASSPSGTGNYEQYF. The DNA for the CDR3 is TGTGCCAGCAGCCCGTCCGGGACTGGGAATTACGAGCAGTACTTC.

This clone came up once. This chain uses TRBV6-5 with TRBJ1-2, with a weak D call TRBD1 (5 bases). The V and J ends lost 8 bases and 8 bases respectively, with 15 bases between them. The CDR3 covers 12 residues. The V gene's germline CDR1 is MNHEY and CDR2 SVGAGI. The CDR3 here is CASRTGEEGYTF. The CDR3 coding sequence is TGTGCCAGCCGGACGGGGGAGGAGGGCTACACCTTC.

CDR3 nucleotide sequence: TGTGCCAGCAGCCCCAGACGAACAGGGGATGGCTATGGCTACACCTTC. Amino acid sequence: CASSPRRTGDGYGYTF. This sequence joins TRBV5-5 and TRBJ1-2; TRBD1 agrees at 7 bases. The V gene end was trimmed by 4 bases and the J gene end by 4 bases; junction bases not matched to a gene: 13. CDR1 is SGHKS, CDR2 YYEKEE, per germline (reference sequence). The CDR3 loop spans 16 amino acids.

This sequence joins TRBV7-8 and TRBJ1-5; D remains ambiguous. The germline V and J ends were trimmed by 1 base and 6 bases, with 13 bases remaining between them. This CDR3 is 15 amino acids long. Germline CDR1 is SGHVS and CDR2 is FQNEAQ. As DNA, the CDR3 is TGTGCCAGCAGCTTAGAACCTCCGGGTGCTCAGCCCCAGCATTTT. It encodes CASSLEPPGAQPQHF.

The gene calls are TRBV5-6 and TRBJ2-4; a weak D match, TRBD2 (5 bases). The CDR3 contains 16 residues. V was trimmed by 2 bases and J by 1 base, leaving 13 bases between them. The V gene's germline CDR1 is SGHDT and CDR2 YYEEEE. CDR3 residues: CASSFEGFGAKNIQYF. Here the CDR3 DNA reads TGTGCCAGCAGCTTCGAGGGCTTTGGGGCCAAAAACATTCAGTACTTC.

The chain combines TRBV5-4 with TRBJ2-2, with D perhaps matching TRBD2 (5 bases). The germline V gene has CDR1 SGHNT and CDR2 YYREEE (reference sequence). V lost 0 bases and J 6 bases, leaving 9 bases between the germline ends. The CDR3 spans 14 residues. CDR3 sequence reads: CASSLDGIAGELFF. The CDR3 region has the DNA TGTGCCAGCAGCTTGGACGGGATTGCCGGGGAGCTGTTTTTT.

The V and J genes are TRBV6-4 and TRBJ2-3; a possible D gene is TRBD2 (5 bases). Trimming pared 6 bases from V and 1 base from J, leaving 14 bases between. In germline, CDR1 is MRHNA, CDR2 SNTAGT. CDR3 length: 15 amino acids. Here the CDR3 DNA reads TGTGCCAGCAGACCCACCGGGATTCGCACAGATACGCAGTATTTT. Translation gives CASRPTGIRTDTQYF.

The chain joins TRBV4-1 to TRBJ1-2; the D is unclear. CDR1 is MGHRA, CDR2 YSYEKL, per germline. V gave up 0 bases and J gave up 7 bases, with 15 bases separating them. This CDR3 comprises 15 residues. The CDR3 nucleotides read TGCGCCAGCAGCCAAGATCCACCCTGGGCGGGTGGCTACACCTTC. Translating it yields CASSQDPPWAGGYTF.